The sequence of this TCR beta chain was determined in a study of blood T cell repertoires in COVID-19. Assay: immunoSEQ multiplex PCR; the TCRdb copy retains only in-frame clones and omits some. The table includes around 140,000 clones, 87% detected once. Germline values: CDR1 MNHEY, CDR2 SVGAGI. CDR3 size: 16 residues. V lost 1 base, J lost 2 bases, and 1 base stayed unmatched. The sequencing input was peripheral blood. The origin of this receptor is a man in his fifties or sixties with active COVID-19. This chain joins TRBV6-5 and TRBJ2-1; 11 nucleotides line up with TRBD2. CDR3 bases: TGTGCCAGCAGTTACTTGGGACTAGCGGCCTACAATGAGCAGTTCTTC. This translates into CASSYLGLAAYNEQFF.